Shown below are 26 T cell receptor beta chains from a single sample sequenced in a study of regulatory T cells in long-lasting Graves disease. CDR3 regions were amplified by Arm-PCR using iRepertoire HTBI primers to build TCR beta libraries. TCRdb analysed the multiplex PCR reads with MiXCR anew, one entry per CDR3 protein. This table holds 250,000 to 400,000 distinct CDR3 sequences, 15% to 20% found once. Specified time point: newly diagnosed GD, antithyroid drugs for less than 3 months. Extracted PBMC RNA gave rise to the TCR library. The sample consisted of peripheral blood mononuclear cells (PBMCs), taken at new diagnosis, from a patient treated with antithyroid drugs. These receptors all come from a female donor with Graves disease.

There are a few counts of this clonotype. This chain connects TRBV5-1 to TRBJ2-2, with TRBD1 matching over 7 bases. This CDR3 contains 17 residues. Germline V CDR1 and CDR2: SGHRS, YFSETQ. J was trimmed by 3 bases and V by 0 bases; bases with no gene match: 8. The CDR3 DNA is TGCGCCAGCAGCTTGGTGGGACGACAGGGTTACACCGGGGAGCTGTTTTTT. This encodes CASSLVGRQGYTGELFF.

There are many counts of this clonotype. The chain joins TRBV2 to TRBJ2-2, with D hard to call. The CDR3 has 11 amino acids. In germline, CDR1 is SNHLY, CDR2 FYNNEI. Trimming pared 8 bases from V and 8 bases from J, leaving 9 bases between. The CDR3 DNA is TGTGCCAGCGGAGCGCCGGGGGAGCTGTTTTTT. This encodes CASGAPGELFF.

This clonotype was recorded many times. This rearrangement joins TRBV18 to TRBJ2-3, with D uncertain. The germline V gene has CDR1 KGHSH and CDR2 LQKENI. This CDR3 spans 13 amino acids. V was pared by 5 bases and J by 4 bases, with 10 bases between. The CDR3: CASSSSLADTQYF. The CDR3 DNA reads as TGTGCCAGCTCATCATCCCTTGCAGATACGCAGTATTTT.

This clonotype was counted between two and nine times. This chain links TRBV20-1 with TRBJ2-1, with 7 bases fitting TRBD2. With 5 bases clipped from V and 4 bases from J, the junction kept 11 bases outside the gene matches. Per germline, CDR1 DFQATT and CDR2 SNEGSKA (reference sequence). This CDR3 region has 15 residues. The CDR3 sequence is CSAGLVTNRYNEQFF. CDR3 sequence (DNA): TGCAGTGCTGGACTAGTTACTAACCGGTACAATGAGCAGTTCTTC.

This clonotype was seen a handful of times. The chain combines TRBV7-2 with TRBJ1-5; 10 bases match TRBD1. The CDR3 contains 15 residues. After removal of 4 bases from V and 10 bases from J, the junction contained 10 bases not matched to a gene. Germline CDR1 is SGHTA and CDR2 is FQGNSA. For the CDR3, the DNA is TGTGCCAGCAGCTCGGACAGGGGGTTCTCAAGCCCCCAGCATTTT. Protein product: CASSSDRGFSSPQHF.

This clonotype was counted many times. This chain joins TRBV27 and TRBJ2-1; 10 bases map to TRBD1. CDR1 MNHEY and CDR2 SMNVEV come from the germline V gene (reference sequence). The CDR3 is made up of 13 amino acids. The V segment lost 5 bases and the J segment 6 bases; nucleotides outside the gene matches: 1. CDR3 residues: CASSRDRGNEQFF. The CDR3 DNA reads TGTGCCAGCAGTCGGGACAGGGGCAATGAGCAGTTCTTC.

This clonotype was counted at least ten times. CDR3 sequence reads: CASSLYRGPLPEKLFF. CDR3 nucleotide sequence: TGTGCCAGCAGCTTATACAGGGGGCCCCTTCCTGAAAAACTGTTTTTT. The V and J genes are TRBV7-9 and TRBJ1-4; 9 bases are shared with TRBD1. CDR1 and CDR2 from the germline V gene are SEHNR and FQNEAQ (reference sequence). The length of the CDR3 is 16 residues. V dropped 2 bases and J dropped 7; count of bases not matched to a gene: 8. Looking up the rest from reference TRBV7-9 and TRBJ1-4 gives the full variable domain: DTGVSQNPRHKITKRGQNVTFRCDPISEHNRLYWYRQTLGQGPEFLTYFQNEAQLEKSRLLSDRFSAERPKGSFSTLEIQRTEQGDSAMYLCASSLYRGPLPEKLFFGSGTQLSVL.

The sample holds many counts of this clonotype. The V and J genes are TRBV11-2 and TRBJ1-2, with 8 bases matching TRBD1. The CDR3 is 19 residues long. The germline V gene encodes CDR1 SGHAT and CDR2 FQNNGV. V lost 5 bases and J lost 4; bases outside the gene matches: 21. CDR3 nucleotide sequence: TGTGCCAGCAGCCACGCGGCAGGGGGCTCCGAAAATCCCGGCTATGGCTACACCTTC. Translating gives CASSHAAGGSENPGYGYTF.

This clonotype was detected ten times or more. The chain is built from TRBV19 and TRBJ1-1; weak D call: TRBD1 (6 bases). Germline V CDR1 and CDR2: LNHDA, SQIVND (reference sequence). This CDR3 has 14 residues. Trimming took off 6 bases at V and 6 bases at J, with 17 bases between the two ends. CDR3 sequence (DNA): TGTGCCAGTAGATACAGGGAGGCATGGGCTGAAGCTTTCTTT. As protein: CASRYREAWAEAFF.

This clonotype was recorded at least ten times. The chain uses TRBV11-1 and TRBJ2-1; 9 bases agree with TRBD2. Looked up from germline, CDR1 is SGHAT and CDR2 is FQDESV (reference sequence). The junction had 13 bases not matched to a gene; V was cut back by 1 base and J by 9 bases. The CDR3 covers 17 residues. CDR3 coding DNA: TGTGCCAGCAGCTTAGTGGCTAGCGGGAACCGGGTGGGTGAGCAGTTCTTC. Translated, it gives CASSLVASGNRVGEQFF.

This clonotype came up a few times. This could be a read error, since a much larger clone is one nucleotide away. The gene calls are TRBV5-6 and TRBJ2-7, with D possibly matching TRBD1 (5 bases). The germline CDR1 and CDR2 sequences are SGHDT and YYEEEE. The CDR3 runs to 14 residues. The DNA for the CDR3 is TGTGCCAGCAGCTTGTCCGCCAGGGCCTACGAGCGGTACTTC. Its translation is CASSLSARAYERYF.

This clonotype appeared many times. V usage is TRBV12-3 or TRBV12-4 and J usage is TRBJ2-2; 13 bases are shared with TRBD2. The CDR3 covers 14 residues. Trimming cost V 10 bases and J 5 bases; bases outside gene matches: 4. CDR3 sequence: CAIRTSGSTGELFF. CDR3 bases: TGTGCCATCCGGACTAGCGGGAGTACCGGGGAGCTGTTTTTT.

V is TRBV2 and J is TRBJ1-1; D gene uncertain. Trimming stripped 3 bases from V and 10 bases from J, with 12 bases between. Germline V gene sequence: CDR1 SNHLY, CDR2 FYNNEI. The CDR3 has 12 residues. For the CDR3, the DNA is TGTGCCAGCAGTGACTTCGGGGTGGGAGCTTTCTTT. Protein: CASSDFGVGAFF.

This clonotype was counted at least ten times. The chain joins TRBV28 to TRBJ2-1, with D perhaps TRBD2 (5 bases). This CDR3 is built from 15 residues. The germline gives CDR1 MDHEN, CDR2 SYDVKM. Trimming shortened V by 6 bases and J by 4 bases, and 16 bases separated the two germline ends. The CDR3 reads CASRSPGKGYNEQFF. In DNA, the CDR3 is TGTGCCAGCAGGTCTCCGGGAAAGGGATACAATGAGCAGTTCTTC. The entire variable domain, with the rest obtained from reference TRBV28 and TRBJ2-1, is as follows: DVKVTQSSRYLVKRTGEKVFLECVQDMDHENMFWYRQDPGLGLRLIYFSYDVKMKEKGDIPEGYSVSREKKERFSLILESASTNQTSMYLCASRSPGKGYNEQFFGPGTRLTVL.

This clonotype was observed a single time. A much larger clonotype is one base distant, so this may be a read error. The V call is TRBV3-1, the J call TRBJ2-3; D is perhaps TRBD1 (5 bases). The J call may be mistaken, given a closer DNA end match to TRBJ2-7. The CDR3 contains 10 residues. Germline V gives CDR1 LGHDT, CDR2 YNNKEL (reference sequence). The CDR3 DNA reads as TGTGCCACTAGGGGCAGTGAGCAGTACTTC. Translated, it gives CATRGSEQYF.

CDR3 sequence: CASSFYGHEQFF. In DNA, the CDR3 is TGTGCCAGCAGCTTTTACGGCCATGAGCAGTTCTTC. The rearrangement links TRBV11-3 to TRBJ2-1, with unresolved D. The CDR3 runs 12 residues. Trimming took off 3 bases at V and 8 bases at J, with 8 bases between the two ends. CDR1 and CDR2 from the germline V gene are SGHNT and YENEEA.

The chain couples TRBV2 to TRBJ2-1; TRBD2 aligns across 12 bases. The germline V gene has CDR1 SNHLY and CDR2 FYNNEI. V trimming: 5 bases; J trimming: 3 bases; junction bases outside the gene matches: 17. The CDR3 contains 20 residues. CDR3 bases: TGTGCCAGCAGTTTTCCGGGACTAGCGGGCTTGAATTCGGGCTACAATGAGCAGTTCTTC. Translated, it gives CASSFPGLAGLNSGYNEQFF.

This clonotype has just a few counts. The rearrangement joins TRBV15 to TRBJ2-7; D is uncertain. V lost 5 bases and J lost 1, with 12 bases in between. Germline CDR1 is LNHNV and CDR2 is YYDKDF (reference sequence). The CDR3 has 14 residues. The CDR3 bases are TGTGCCACCAGCTTACGGACGGTATCCTACGAGCAGTACTTC. It codes for CATSLRTVSYEQYF.

This chain uses TRBV5-5 with TRBJ1-4; D is ambiguous. Germline V gives CDR1 SGHKS, CDR2 YYEKEE (reference sequence). This CDR3 is 14 amino acids long. V dropped 4 bases and J dropped 5 bases, with 12 bases sitting between them. CDR3 nucleotide sequence: TGTGCCAGCAGCCAACGTTTGGGCAATGAAAAACTGTTTTTT. This codes for CASSQRLGNEKLFF.

This clonotype was found many times. This chain joins TRBV6-2 or TRBV6-3 and TRBJ2-1; 12 bases agree with TRBD1. Germline-derived CDR1 and CDR2 are MNHEY and SVGEGT. The junction had 14 bases not matched to a gene; V was cut back by 7 bases and J by 16 bases. This CDR3 has 14 amino acids. The DNA for the CDR3 is TGTGCCAGCACCCCAGGGGCGGGGACAGGGGGCAACTTCTTC. Translated: CASTPGAGTGGNFF.

This clonotype was found many times. V and J are TRBV6-1 and TRBJ2-7; 11 bases are shared with TRBD2. The CDR3 extends over 16 amino acids. The V gene end was trimmed by 6 bases and the J gene end by 3 bases; junction bases not matched to a gene: 10. Germline CDR1 and CDR2: MNHNS and SASEGT. CDR3 DNA: TGTGCCAGCAGGCTGACTAGCGGGACACCACTCTACGAGCAGTACTTC. Its translation is CASRLTSGTPLYEQYF.

This clonotype was recorded many times. DNA for the CDR3: TGTGCCAGCAGGCCACAGGAGACTGAAGCTTTCTTT. Translating it yields CASRPQETEAFF. The V and J genes are TRBV6-1 and TRBJ1-1, with D perhaps TRBD1 (5 bases). The CDR3 is made up of 12 amino acids. The germline V gene has CDR1 MNHNS and CDR2 SASEGT. Trimming removed 6 bases at V and 5 bases at J, with 10 bases between.

In its sample, this clonotype was seen a few times. A much larger clone differs from this one at a single base, so this may be a read error. This rearrangement joins TRBV28 to TRBJ1-2, with 8 bases lining up with TRBD1. In germline, CDR1 is MDHEN, CDR2 SYDVKM. The length of the CDR3 is 14 residues. The CDR3 DNA follows: TGTGCCAGCAGACAACAGGGGGGAGGGAGTGGCCACACCTTC. This gives the protein CASRQQGGGSGHTF.

The chain couples TRBV9 to TRBJ2-5, with D uncertain. Germline V gives CDR1 SGDLS, CDR2 YYNGEE. The CDR3 loop spans 13 amino acids. The V gene lost 0 bases and the J gene lost 5 bases, with 8 bases spanning the gap. The CDR3 spells CASSVDPRETQYF. The DNA for the CDR3 is TGTGCCAGCAGCGTAGATCCTCGGGAGACCCAGTACTTC.

Worth noting for this clonotype: A read error may be the cause here, since a much bigger clone is one base away. It is likely a read error, because the conserved phenylalanine at the end of the CDR3 is missing. DNA of the CDR3: TGTGCCAGCAGTGACAATCAGCCCCAGCATGTT. Encoded protein: CASSDNQPQHV. J is TRBJ1-5 and V is TRBV28; D is ambiguous. With 5 bases removed from V and 3 bases from J, the gap between germline ends came to 2 bases. This CDR3 is 11 amino acids long. The germline V gene encodes CDR1 MDHEN and CDR2 SYDVKM.

With regard to this clonotype: Being one base from a much bigger clone, this may be a read error. The chain uses TRBV30 and TRBJ1-2; D might be TRBD1 (6 bases). This CDR3 is built from 16 residues. CDR1 GTSNPN and CDR2 SVGIG come from the germline V gene (reference sequence). CDR3 region: CAWSRVGTPLNSGYTF. The CDR3 nucleotides are TGTGCCTGGAGTCGAGTCGGGACACCCCTAAACTCTGGCTACACCTTC.